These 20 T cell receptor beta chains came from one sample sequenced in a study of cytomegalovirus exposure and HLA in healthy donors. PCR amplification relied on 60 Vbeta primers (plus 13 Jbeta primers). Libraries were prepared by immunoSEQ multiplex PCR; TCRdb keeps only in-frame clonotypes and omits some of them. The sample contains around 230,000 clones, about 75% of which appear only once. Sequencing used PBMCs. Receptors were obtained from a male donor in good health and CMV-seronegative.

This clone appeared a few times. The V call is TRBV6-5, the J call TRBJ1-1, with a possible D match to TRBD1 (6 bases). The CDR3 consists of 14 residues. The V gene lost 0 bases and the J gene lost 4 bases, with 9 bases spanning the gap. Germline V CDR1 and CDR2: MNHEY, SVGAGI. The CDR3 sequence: CASSYSNRATEAFF. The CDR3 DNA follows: TGTGCCAGCAGTTACTCGAACAGGGCCACTGAAGCTTTCTTT.

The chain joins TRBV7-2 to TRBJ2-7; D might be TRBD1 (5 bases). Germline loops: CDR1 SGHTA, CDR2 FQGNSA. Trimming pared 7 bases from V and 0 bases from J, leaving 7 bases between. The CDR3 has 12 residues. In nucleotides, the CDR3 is TGTGCCAGCACCCAGGGCTCCTACGAGCAGTACTTC. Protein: CASTQGSYEQYF.

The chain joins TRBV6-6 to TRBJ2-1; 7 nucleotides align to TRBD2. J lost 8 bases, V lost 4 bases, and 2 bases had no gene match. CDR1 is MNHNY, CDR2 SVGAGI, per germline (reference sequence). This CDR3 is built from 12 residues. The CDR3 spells CASSLGRDEQFF. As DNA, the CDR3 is TGTGCCAGCAGTTTAGGGAGGGATGAGCAGTTCTTC.

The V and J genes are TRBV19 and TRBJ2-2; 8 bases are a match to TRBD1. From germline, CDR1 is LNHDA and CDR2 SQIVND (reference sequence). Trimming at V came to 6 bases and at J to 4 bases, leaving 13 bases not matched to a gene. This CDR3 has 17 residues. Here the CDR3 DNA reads TGTGCCAGTAGCCTCGCCTTGGACAGGGTACGCACCGGGGAGCTGTTTTTT. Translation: CASSLALDRVRTGELFF.

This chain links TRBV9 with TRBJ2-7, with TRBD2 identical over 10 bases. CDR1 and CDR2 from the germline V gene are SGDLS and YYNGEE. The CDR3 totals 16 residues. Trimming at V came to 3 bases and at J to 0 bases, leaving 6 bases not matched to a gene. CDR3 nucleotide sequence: TGTGCCAGCAGCGCGGAGGTAGCGGGGGGCTCCTACGAGCAGTACTTC. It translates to CASSAEVAGGSYEQYF.

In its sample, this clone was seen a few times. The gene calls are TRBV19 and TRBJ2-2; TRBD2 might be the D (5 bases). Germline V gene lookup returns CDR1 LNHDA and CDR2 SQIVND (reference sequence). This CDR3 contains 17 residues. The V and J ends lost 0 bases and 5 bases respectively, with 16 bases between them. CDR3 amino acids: CASSIDNPGWGTGELFF. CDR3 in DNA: TGTGCCAGTAGTATAGACAACCCGGGGTGGGGTACCGGGGAGCTGTTTTTT. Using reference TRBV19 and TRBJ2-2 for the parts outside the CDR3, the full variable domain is DGGITQSPKYLFRKEGQNVTLSCEQNLNHDAMYWYRQDPGQGLRLIYYSQIVNDFQKGDIAEGYSVSREKKESFPLTVTSAQKNPTAFYLCASSIDNPGWGTGELFFGEGSRLTVL.

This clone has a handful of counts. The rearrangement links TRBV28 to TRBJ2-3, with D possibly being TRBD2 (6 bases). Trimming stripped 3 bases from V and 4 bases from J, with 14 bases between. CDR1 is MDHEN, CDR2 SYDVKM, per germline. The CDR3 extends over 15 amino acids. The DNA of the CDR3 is TGTGCCAGCAGTTTTTTGGAGGGTGGAGCAGATACGCAGTATTTT. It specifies CASSFLEGGADTQYF.

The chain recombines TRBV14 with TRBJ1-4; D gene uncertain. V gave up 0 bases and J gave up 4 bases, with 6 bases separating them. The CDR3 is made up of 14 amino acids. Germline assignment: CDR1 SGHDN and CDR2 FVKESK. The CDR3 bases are TGTGCCAGCAGCCAAGATCGCTATAATGAAAAACTGTTTTTT. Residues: CASSQDRYNEKLFF.

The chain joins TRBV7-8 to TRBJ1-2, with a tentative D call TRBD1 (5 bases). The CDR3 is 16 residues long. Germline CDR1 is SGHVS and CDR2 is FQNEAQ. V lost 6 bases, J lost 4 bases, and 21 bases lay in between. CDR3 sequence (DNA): TGTGCCAGCAGTTCCACCGATGTACGGGGGGGCTATGGCTACACCTTC. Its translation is CASSSTDVRGGYGYTF.

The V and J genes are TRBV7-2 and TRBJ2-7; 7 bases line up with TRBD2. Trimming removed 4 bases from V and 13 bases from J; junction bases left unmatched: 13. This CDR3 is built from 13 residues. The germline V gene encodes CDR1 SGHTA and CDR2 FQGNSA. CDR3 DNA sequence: TGTGCCAGCAGCTGGCGGGACTACCAGACTCCATACTTC. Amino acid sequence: CASSWRDYQTPYF.

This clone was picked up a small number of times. The CDR3 bases are TGTGCCAGCAGTTACTCACGGGAGGGGCCTAACTATGGCTACACCTTC. Translation gives CASSYSREGPNYGYTF. The chain links TRBV6-5 to TRBJ1-2, with a tentative D call TRBD1 (5 bases). The CDR3 length is 16 residues. Trimming took 0 bases from V and 0 from J, leaving 11 bases between them. The germline gives CDR1 MNHEY, CDR2 SVGAGI.

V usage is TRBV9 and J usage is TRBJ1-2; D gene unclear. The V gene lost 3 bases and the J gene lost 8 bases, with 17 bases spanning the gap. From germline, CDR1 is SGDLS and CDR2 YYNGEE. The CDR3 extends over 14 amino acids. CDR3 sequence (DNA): TGTGCCAGCAGCGCCCCGATGCCCTCTCGGGGCTACACCTTC. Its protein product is CASSAPMPSRGYTF.

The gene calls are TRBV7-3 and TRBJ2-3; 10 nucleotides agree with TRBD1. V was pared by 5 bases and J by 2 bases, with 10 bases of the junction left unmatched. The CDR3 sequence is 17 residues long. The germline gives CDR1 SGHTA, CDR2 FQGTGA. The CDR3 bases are TGTGCCAGCAGCGCAGGGGCAGACAGGGGGCACACAGATACGCAGTATTTT. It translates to CASSAGADRGHTDTQYF.

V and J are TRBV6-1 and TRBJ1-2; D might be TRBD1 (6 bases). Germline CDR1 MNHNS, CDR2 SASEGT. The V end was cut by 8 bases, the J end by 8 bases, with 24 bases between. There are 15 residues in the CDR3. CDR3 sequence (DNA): TGTGCCAGCGACCCGGGGGGGCAGGGAGGTGGCGGCTACACCTTC. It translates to CASDPGGQGGGGYTF.

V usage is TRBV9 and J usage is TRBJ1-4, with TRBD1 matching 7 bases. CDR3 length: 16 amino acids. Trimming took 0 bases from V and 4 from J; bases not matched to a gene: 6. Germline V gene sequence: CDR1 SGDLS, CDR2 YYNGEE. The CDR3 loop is CASSVGDSLLNEKLFF. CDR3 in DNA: TGTGCCAGCAGCGTAGGGGACAGCCTACTTAATGAAAAACTGTTTTTT.

CDR3 in DNA: TGTGCCAGCAGCTTAGAGGTTAGCCGTGTCGATGAGCAGTTCTTC. It translates to CASSLEVSRVDEQFF. The V call is TRBV7-2, the J call TRBJ2-1; D gene uncertain. There are 15 residues in the CDR3. Germline V gives CDR1 SGHTA, CDR2 FQGNSA. V gave up 1 base and J gave up 8 bases, with 15 bases separating them.

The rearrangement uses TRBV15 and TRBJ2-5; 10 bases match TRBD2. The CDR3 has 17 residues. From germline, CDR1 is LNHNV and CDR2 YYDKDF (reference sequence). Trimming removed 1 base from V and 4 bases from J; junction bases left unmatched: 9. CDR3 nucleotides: TGTGCCACCAGCAGAGCCCCGGGACTAGCGCCCTCAGAGACCCAGTACTTC. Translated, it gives CATSRAPGLAPSETQYF.

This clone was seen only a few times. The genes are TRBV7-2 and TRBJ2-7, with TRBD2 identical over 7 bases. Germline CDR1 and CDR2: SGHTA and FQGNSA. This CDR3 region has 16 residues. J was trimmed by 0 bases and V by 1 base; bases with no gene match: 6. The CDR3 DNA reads TGTGCCAGCAGCTTAGGTGGAGGCGGGGGCTCCTACGAGCAGTACTTC. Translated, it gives CASSLGGGGGSYEQYF.

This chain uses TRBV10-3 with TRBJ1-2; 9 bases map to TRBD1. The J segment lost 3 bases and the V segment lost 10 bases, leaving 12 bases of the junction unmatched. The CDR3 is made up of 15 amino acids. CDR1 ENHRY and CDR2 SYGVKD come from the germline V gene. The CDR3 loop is CATAFTGGLYYGYTF. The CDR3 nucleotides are TGTGCCACTGCATTCACAGGGGGCCTATACTATGGCTACACCTTC.

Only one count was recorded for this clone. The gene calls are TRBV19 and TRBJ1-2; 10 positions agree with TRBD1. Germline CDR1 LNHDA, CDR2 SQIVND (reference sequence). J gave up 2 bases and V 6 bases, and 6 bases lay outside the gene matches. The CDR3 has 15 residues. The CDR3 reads CASSLVGQGNYGYTF. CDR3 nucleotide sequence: TGTGCCAGTAGCCTCGTGGGACAGGGGAACTATGGCTACACCTTC.